This T cell receptor (beta chain) was observed in a study of control samples from healthy donors and cancer patients. The repertoire was sequenced with immunoSEQ multiplex PCR; TCRdb's copy has only in-frame clones and lacks some. Found here are about 160,000 clones, nearly 96% of them singletons; the top ten hold approximately 0.97%. This TCR was sampled from a woman aged 25-40 years in good health. Input material: blood.

The chain's CDR3 is CATSGLLAGGPKYYNEQFF. The CDR3 bases are TGTGCCACCAGCGGATTACTAGCGGGAGGCCCAAAGTACTACAATGAGCAGTTCTTC. The chain recombines TRBV15 with TRBJ2-1, with TRBD2 identical over 12 bases. The germline CDR1 and CDR2 sequences are LNHNV and YYDKDF (reference sequence). This CDR3 has 19 amino acids. With V trimmed by 5 bases and J by 3 bases, 14 bases remained unmatched.